This T cell receptor (beta chain) was recovered during a study of PD-L1 blockade in urothelial cancer. The overall study: Dosed intravenously at 1,200 mg every 3 weeks, atezolizumab was initiated by patients around 2014. Men with urothelial cancer arising in the bladder made up about 85% of the roughly 30 patients. Analysis of blood occurred 3 weeks (second dose) and 6 weeks after treatment start. Blood-derived samples held a median roughly 140,000 T cells.

Data came from immunoSEQ multiplex PCR; TCRdb stores just in-frame clones and leaves some out. The sample has about 29,000 clones, over 75% seen once. The source of this sequence is a man over 45 with urothelial cancer. Source: PBMCs, taken around atezolizumab (anti-PD-L1) treatment.

The CDR3 is CASSRKADRAGANVLTF. The CDR3 nucleotides read TGCGCCAGCAGCCGCAAAGCAGACAGGGCTGGGGCCAACGTCCTGACTTTC. The chain couples TRBV4-3 to TRBJ2-6, with 7 bases matching TRBD1. Germline-derived CDR1 and CDR2 are LGHNA and YSLEER. The CDR3 is 17 residues long. V shed 4 bases and J 2 bases; nucleotides not matched to a gene: 8.